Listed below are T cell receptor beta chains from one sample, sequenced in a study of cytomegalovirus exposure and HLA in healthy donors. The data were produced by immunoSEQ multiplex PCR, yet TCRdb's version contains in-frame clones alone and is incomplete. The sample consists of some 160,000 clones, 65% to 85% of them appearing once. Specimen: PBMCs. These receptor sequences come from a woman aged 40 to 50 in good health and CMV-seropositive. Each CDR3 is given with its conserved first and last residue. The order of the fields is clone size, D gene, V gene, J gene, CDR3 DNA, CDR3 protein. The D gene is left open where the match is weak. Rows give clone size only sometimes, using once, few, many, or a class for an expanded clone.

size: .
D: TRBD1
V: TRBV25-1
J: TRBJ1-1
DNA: TGTGCCAGCAGTGATACCCACAGGGGAGTGTCTGAAGCTTTCTTT
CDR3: CASSDTHRGVSEAFF

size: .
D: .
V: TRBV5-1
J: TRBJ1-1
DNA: TGCGCCAGCAGCCACATTAGGGGGAACACTGAAGCTTTCTTT
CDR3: CASSHIRGNTEAFF

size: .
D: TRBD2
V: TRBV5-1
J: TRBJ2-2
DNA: TGCGCCAGCAACCTACTAGCGGCTAACACCGGGGAGCTGTTTTTT
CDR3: CASNLLAANTGELFF

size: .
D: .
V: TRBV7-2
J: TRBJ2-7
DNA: TGTGCCAGCAGCTTAGCGGGGGGTGCAGCCTACGAGCAGTACTTC
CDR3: CASSLAGGAAYEQYF

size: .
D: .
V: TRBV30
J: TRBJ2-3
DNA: TGTGCCGGAATAGCTAGCACAGATACGCAGTATTTT
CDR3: CAGIASTDTQYF

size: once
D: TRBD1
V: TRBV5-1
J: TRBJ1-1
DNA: TGCGCCAGCAGCATACTAGGAGCAGGGGGCACCGGGGGGACTGAAGCTTTCTTT
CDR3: CASSILGAGGTGGTEAFF

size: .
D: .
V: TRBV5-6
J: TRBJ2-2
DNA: TGTGCCAGCAGCCCAACGGAGGGGCAGAACACCGGGGAGCTGTTTTTT
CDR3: CASSPTEGQNTGELFF

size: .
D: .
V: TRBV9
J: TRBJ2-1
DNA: TGTGCCAGCAGCGTACAGGGCTGGGATGAGCAGTTCTTC
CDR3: CASSVQGWDEQFF

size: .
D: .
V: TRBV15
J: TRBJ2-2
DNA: TGTGCCACCAGCAGAGATCCGGTGGGGAGCACCGGGGAGCTGTTTTTT
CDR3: CATSRDPVGSTGELFF

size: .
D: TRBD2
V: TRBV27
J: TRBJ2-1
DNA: TGTGGGTCGAGGGCTAGCGGGGGGGCTGAGCAGTTCTTC
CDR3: CGSRASGGAEQFF

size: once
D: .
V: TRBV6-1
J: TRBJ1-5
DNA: TGTGCCAGCAGTGACAAGGGGGTTATCGGCAATCAGCCCCAGCATTTT
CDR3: CASSDKGVIGNQPQHF

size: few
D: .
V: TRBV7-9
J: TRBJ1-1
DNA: TGTGCCAGCAGCTTTACAGCTGAAGCTTTCTTT
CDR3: CASSFTAEAFF

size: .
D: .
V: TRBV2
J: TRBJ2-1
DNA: TGTGCCAGCAGTGAGGGGGCGGGGGCCTACAATGAGCAGTTCTTC
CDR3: CASSEGAGAYNEQFF

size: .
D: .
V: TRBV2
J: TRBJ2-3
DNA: TGTGCCAGCCTACCACCCAGCACAGATACGCAGTATTTT
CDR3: CASLPPSTDTQYF

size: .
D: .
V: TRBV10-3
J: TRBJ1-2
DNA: TGTGCCATCAGTGAGGACAGAAGAGTTGGCTACACCTTC
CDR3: CAISEDRRVGYTF

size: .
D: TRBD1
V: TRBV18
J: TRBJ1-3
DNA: TGTGCCAGCTCATACGACAGGGTTGGAAACACCATATATTTT
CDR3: CASSYDRVGNTIYF

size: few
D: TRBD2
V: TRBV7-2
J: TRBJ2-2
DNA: TGTGCCAGCAGTGCCGCGGGGGGGCAGAGCGGGGAGCTGTTTTTT
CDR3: CASSAAGGQSGELFF

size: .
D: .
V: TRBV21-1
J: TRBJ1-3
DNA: TGTGCCAGCAGCAACGAACACAGGGGTAGTTTTGGAAACACCATATATTTT
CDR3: CASSNEHRGSFGNTIYF

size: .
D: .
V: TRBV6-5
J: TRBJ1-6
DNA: TGTGCCAGCAGTCTGACAGTGCGTTACTCACCCCTCCACTTT
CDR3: CASSLTVRYSPLHF

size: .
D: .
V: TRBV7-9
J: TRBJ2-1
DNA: TGTGCCAGCAGCTTTAAGGGCGGGGAGCAGTTCTTC
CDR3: CASSFKGGEQFF

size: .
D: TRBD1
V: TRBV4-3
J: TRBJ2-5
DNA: TGCGCCAGCAGCCACTCCCGGGACAGCGAAGAGACCCAGTACTTC
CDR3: CASSHSRDSEETQYF

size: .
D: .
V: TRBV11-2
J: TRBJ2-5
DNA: TGTGCCAGCAGCTCCTATTCGACTGGCAGAGAGACCCAGTACTTC
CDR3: CASSSYSTGRETQYF

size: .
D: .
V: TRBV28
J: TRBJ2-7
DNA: TGTGCCAGCAAAACGGTTAACTACGAGCAGTACTTC
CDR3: CASKTVNYEQYF

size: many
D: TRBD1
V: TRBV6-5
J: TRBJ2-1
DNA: TGTGCCAGCAGTACGACAGGGTGGAATGAGCAGTTCTTC
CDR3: CASSTTGWNEQFF

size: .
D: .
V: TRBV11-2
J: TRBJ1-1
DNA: TGTGCCAGCAGCCGATCGGGCCGGGGTACTGAAGCTTTCTTT
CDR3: CASSRSGRGTEAFF

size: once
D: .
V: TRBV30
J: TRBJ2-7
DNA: TGTGCCTGGAGTTGGTTAGCCCGCTCCTACGAGCAGTACTTC
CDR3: CAWSWLARSYEQYF

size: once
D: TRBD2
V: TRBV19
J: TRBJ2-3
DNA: TGTGCCAGTACCCTTAGCGGGGGAGGTTCAGATACGCAGTATTTT
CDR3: CASTLSGGGSDTQYF

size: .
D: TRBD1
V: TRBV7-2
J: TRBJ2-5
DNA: TGTGCCAGCAGTAAGGGGGCATCACAAGAGACCCAGTACTTC
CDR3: CASSKGASQETQYF

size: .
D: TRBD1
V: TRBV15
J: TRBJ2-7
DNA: TGTGCCACCAGCAGAGATACGGGACAGGGTAAATTGTCCGAGCAGTACTTC
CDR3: CATSRDTGQGKLSEQYF

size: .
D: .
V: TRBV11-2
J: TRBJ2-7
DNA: TGTGCCAGCAGCTTATTCCCAGGCCCCTACGAGCAGTACTTC
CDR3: CASSLFPGPYEQYF

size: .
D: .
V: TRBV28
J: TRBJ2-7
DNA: TGTGCCAGCCGGGACTCCCTTCGGGAGCAGTACTTC
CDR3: CASRDSLREQYF

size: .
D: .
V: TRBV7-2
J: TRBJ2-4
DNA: TGTGCCAGCAGCCTACCAGGGTCGAACATTCAGTACTTC
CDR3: CASSLPGSNIQYF

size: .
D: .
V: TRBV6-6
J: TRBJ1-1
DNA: TGTGCCAGCAGTTACGGACAGCTGAACACTGAAGCTTTCTTT
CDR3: CASSYGQLNTEAFF

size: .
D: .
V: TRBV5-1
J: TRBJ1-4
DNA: TGCGCCAGCAGCCCCCGAGGCGGGCAGACTAATGAAAAACTGTTTTTT
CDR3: CASSPRGGQTNEKLFF

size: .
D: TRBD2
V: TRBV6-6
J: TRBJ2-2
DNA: TGTGCCAGCAGTCACGCCGGACTAGCGGGGGGGCGGGAGCTGTTTTTT
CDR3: CASSHAGLAGGRELFF

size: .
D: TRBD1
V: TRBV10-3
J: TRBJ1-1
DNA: TGTGCCATCAGCGGGACAGCGAACACTGAAGCTTTCTTT
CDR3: CAISGTANTEAFF

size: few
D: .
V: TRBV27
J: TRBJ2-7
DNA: TGTGCCCCCCGCCTATACTCTCGCCCCTACGAGCAGTACTTC
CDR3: CAPRLYSRPYEQYF

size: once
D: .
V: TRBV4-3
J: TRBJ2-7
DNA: TGCGCCAGCAGCCAAGACATGACTCTCCCCTACGAGCAGTACTTC
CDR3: CASSQDMTLPYEQYF

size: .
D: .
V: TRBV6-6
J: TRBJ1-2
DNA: TGTGCCAGCAGTTACGGGCAGGGACTGCAGGATGGCTACACCTTC
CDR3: CASSYGQGLQDGYTF

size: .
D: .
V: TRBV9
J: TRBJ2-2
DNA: TGTGCCAGCAGCACCGGTAGCCGCGGCACCGGGGAGCTGTTTTTT
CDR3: CASSTGSRGTGELFF

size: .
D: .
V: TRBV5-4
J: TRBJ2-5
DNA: TGTGCCAGCCGGAGGGGAGCCGAGACCCAGTACTTC
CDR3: CASRRGAETQYF

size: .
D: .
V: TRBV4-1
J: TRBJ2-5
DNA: TGCGCCAGCAGCCAAGGTGGAGGGGGGGGTTCCCAAGAGACCCAGTACTTC
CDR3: CASSQGGGGGSQETQYF

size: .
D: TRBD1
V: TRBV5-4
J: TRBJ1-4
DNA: TGTGCCAGCAGCTTGGACAGGGGGGATGAAAAACTGTTTTTT
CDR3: CASSLDRGDEKLFF

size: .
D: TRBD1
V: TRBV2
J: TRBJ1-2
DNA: TGTGCCAGCAGAGCGACAGGGGGGAACTATGGCTACACCTTC
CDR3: CASRATGGNYGYTF